This T cell receptor (beta chain) was obtained from a study of CD8+CD57+ T cells in acquired aplastic anemia. The authors sequenced patients whose flow cytometry had shown CD8+CD57+ cell expansion. The study sampled blood from patients who had received no therapy. The germline V gene encodes CDR1 MRHNA and CDR2 SNTAGT. This CDR3 spans 15 amino acids. The trim removed 4 bases at V and 2 bases at J, leaving 0 bases unmatched. CDR3 and TCR beta VDJ profiling relied on genomic DNA as the template. MiXCR, applied by TCRdb to the reads, yields one record per CDR3 protein. The table lists 150,000 to 200,000 distinct CDR3 sequences, around half of them singletons. This clonotype was seen repeatedly, ten times or more.

This receptor was obtained from a human donor with aplastic anemia. Sequencing input: sorted CD4+, CD8+, or CD8+CD57+ T cells (not recorded which) from PBMCs. V usage is TRBV6-4 and J usage is TRBJ2-5; 14 nucleotides match TRBD2. In DNA form, the CDR3 reads TGTGCCAGCAGTGGGACTAGCGGGGGGCAAGAGACCCAGTACTTC. As protein: CASSGTSGGQETQYF.